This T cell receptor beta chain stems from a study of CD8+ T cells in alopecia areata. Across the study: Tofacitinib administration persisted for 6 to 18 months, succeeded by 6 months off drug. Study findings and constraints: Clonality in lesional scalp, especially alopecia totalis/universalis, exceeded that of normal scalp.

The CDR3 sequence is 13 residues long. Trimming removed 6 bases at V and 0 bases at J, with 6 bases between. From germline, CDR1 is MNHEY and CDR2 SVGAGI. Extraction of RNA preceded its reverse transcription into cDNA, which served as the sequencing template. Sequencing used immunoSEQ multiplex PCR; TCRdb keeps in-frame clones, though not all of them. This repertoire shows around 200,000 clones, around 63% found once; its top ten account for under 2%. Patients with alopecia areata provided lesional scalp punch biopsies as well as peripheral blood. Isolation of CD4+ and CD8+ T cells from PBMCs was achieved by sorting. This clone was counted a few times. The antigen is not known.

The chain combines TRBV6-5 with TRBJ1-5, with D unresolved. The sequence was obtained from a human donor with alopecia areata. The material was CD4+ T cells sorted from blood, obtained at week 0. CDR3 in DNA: TGTGCCAGCAGCCAAGCTAGCAATCAGCCCCAGCATTTT. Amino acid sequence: CASSQASNQPQHF.